This section outlines one T cell receptor (beta chain) sequence together with its context. The source of the sample is a study of cytomegalovirus exposure and HLA in healthy donors. This CDR3 comprises 13 residues. V shed 5 bases, J shed 5 bases, and the junction held 6 bases outside the gene matches. CDR1 and CDR2 from the germline V gene are MNHEY and SMNVEV (reference sequence). PCR amplification relied on 60 Vbeta primers (plus 13 Jbeta primers). The data were produced by immunoSEQ multiplex PCR, yet TCRdb's version contains in-frame clones alone and is incomplete. The sample lists about 140,000 clones; approximately 80% were seen once.

The rearrangement joins TRBV27 to TRBJ2-7; 7 nucleotides align to TRBD1. The sequence was collected from a man aged 40-50 years in good health and CMV-seronegative. Source material: PBMCs. For the CDR3, the DNA is TGTGCCAGCAGTCTGGGACAGATCAACGAGCAGTACTTC. The encoded protein is CASSLGQINEQYF.